These T cell receptor beta chains were read from a single sample in a study of metastatic and nonmetastatic thyroid tumors. TCRdb re-called clones via MiXCR from the PCR reads. The profile shows about 62,000 clones, approximately 4.1% of them singletons. Sequencing used blood. The receptors here all came from a female donor with papillary thyroid cancer or a benign thyroid nodule (not recorded which). Some clones in this sample may be carry-over from other donors' samples. Each CDR3 is given with its conserved first and last residue. The D gene is left open where the match is weak. Where a row states a size, it is once, few, many or the class of an expanded clone; other rows omit it.

v_gene	d_gene	j_gene	abundance	CDR3aa	CDR3nt
TRBV5-4	-	TRBJ2-7	many	CASSLDMLGEQYF	TGTGCCAGCAGCTTGGATATGTTAGGCGAGCAGTACTTC
TRBV6-1	TRBD1	TRBJ1-1	medium-sized	CASSRQGGENTEAFF	TGTGCCAGCAGTCGACAGGGGGGAGAGAACACTGAAGCTTTCTTT
TRBV9	-	TRBJ2-1	many	CASSTRTANEQFF	TGTGCCAGCAGCACGAGGACAGCTAATGAGCAGTTCTTC
TRBV7-2	-	TRBJ2-2	-	CASSFKAGELFF	TGTGCCAGCAGCTTTAAAGCGGGGGAGCTGTTTTTT
TRBV7-2	TRBD1	TRBJ1-5	few	CASSSDRGYQPQHF	TGTGCCAGCAGCTCGGACAGGGGATATCAGCCCCAGCATTTT
TRBV5-1	TRBD2	TRBJ2-7	-	CASSLEVAGGYEQYF	TGCGCCAGCAGCTTGGAAGTAGCGGGAGGCTACGAGCAGTACTTC
TRBV30	TRBD1	TRBJ1-5	many	CAWSPDRGAQPQHF	TGTGCCTGGAGTCCGGACAGGGGAGCTCAGCCCCAGCATTTT
TRBV20-1	-	TRBJ2-1	many	CSARGRNNEQFF	TGTAGTGCTAGAGGCCGTAACAATGAGCAGTTCTTC
TRBV7-9	TRBD1	TRBJ2-7	many	CAPGDRAPEQYF	TGTGCCCCGGGGGACAGGGCCCCCGAGCAGTACTTC
TRBV28	TRBD2	TRBJ2-1	many	CASMRSSGRNEQFF	TGTGCCAGCATGCGGTCTAGCGGGCGCAATGAGCAGTTCTTC
TRBV30	-	TRBJ1-6	many	CAWSYGGGSPLHF	TGTGCCTGGAGCTACGGGGGTGGGTCACCCCTCCACTTT
TRBV6-1	-	TRBJ1-1	many	CASSERGGDTEAFF	TGTGCCAGCAGTGAAAGAGGCGGGGACACTGAAGCTTTCTTT
TRBV11-2	TRBD1	TRBJ1-2	many	CASSADRAGGYTF	TGTGCCAGCAGCGCAGACAGGGCTGGGGGCTACACCTTC
TRBV7-3	TRBD2	TRBJ2-3	many	CASSRTSGANTDTQYF	TGTGCCAGCAGCCGGACTAGCGGGGCTAACACAGATACGCAGTATTTT
TRBV7-8	-	TRBJ2-7	many	CASSSRRPGEQYF	TGTGCCAGCAGCTCACGCCGCCCGGGTGAGCAGTACTTC
TRBV11-2	-	TRBJ1-2	many	CASSPDRNYGYTF	TGTGCCAGCAGCCCTGACCGAAACTATGGCTACACCTTC
TRBV28	TRBD1	TRBJ1-2	many	CASSQPGTGEYGYTF	TGTGCCAGCAGTCAACCCGGGACAGGGGAATATGGCTACACCTTC
TRBV29-1	-	TRBJ1-1	many	CSVEEEGFAEAFF	TGCAGCGTTGAAGAAGAGGGGTTCGCTGAAGCTTTCTTT
TRBV20-1	TRBD1	TRBJ1-2	many	CSARVWGQGERGYTF	TGCAGTGCAAGAGTTTGGGGACAGGGAGAGCGTGGCTACACCTTC